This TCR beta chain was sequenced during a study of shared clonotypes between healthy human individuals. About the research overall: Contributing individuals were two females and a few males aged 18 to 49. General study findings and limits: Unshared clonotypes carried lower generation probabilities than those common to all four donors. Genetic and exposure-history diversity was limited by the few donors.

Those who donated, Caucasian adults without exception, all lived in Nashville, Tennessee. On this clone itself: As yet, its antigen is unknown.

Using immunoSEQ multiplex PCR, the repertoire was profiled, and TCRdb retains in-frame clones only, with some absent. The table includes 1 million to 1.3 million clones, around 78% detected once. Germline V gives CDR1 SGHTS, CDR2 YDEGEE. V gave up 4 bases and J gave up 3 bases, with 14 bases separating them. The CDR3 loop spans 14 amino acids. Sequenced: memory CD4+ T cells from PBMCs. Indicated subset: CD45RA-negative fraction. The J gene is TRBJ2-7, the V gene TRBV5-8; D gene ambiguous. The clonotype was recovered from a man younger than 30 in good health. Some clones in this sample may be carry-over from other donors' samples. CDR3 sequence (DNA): TGTGCCAGCAGCATATCTCTACGTTTCTACGAGCAGTACTTC. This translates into CASSISLRFYEQYF.